Each of the 4 T cell receptor beta chains below was sequenced from the same sample in a study of T cell responses to AZD1222 COVID-19 vaccine. The data were produced by immunoSEQ multiplex PCR, yet TCRdb's version contains in-frame clones alone and is incomplete. This sample has about 76,000 clones, with 88% found just once. Specimen: peripheral blood, collected on day 0 of AZD1222 vaccination. The source of these receptors is an adult in good health.

This sequence joins TRBV7-9 and TRBJ1-1; the D gene is possibly TRBD1 (6 bases). Germline V lookup: CDR1 SEHNR, CDR2 FQNEAQ (reference sequence). The V end lost 2 bases, the J end lost 0 bases, and 10 bases lay between the germline ends. CDR3 size: 15 residues. The CDR3 is CASSLHAGVNTEAFF. CDR3 in DNA: TGTGCCAGCAGCTTACATGCAGGGGTGAACACTGAAGCTTTCTTT.

The V gene is TRBV2, the J gene TRBJ2-1, with a possible D match to TRBD2 (6 bases). Trimming removed 6 bases from V and 2 bases from J, with 8 bases in between. Germline V gene lookup returns CDR1 SNHLY and CDR2 FYNNEI. The CDR3 spans 13 residues. The CDR3 DNA is TGTGCCAGCAGGGAGGGACCCTACAATGAGCAGTTCTTC. Translated: CASREGPYNEQFF.

V and J are TRBV3-1 (or the pseudogene TRBV3-2) and TRBJ2-7; no clear D gene. Trimming pared 8 bases from V and 2 bases from J, leaving 10 bases between. Germline V CDR1 and CDR2: LGHDT, YNNKEL (reference sequence). This CDR3 spans 12 amino acids. The CDR3 loop is CASSIDPYEQYF. DNA of the CDR3: TGTGCCAGCTCGATCGACCCCTACGAGCAGTACTTC.

This sequence joins TRBV12-3 or TRBV12-4 and TRBJ1-2; perhaps TRBD1 as D (5 bases). The ends were cut back, 3 bases at V and 6 bases at J, with 8 bases in the middle. The CDR3 runs to 12 residues. The CDR3 protein is CASSLLGHGYTF. The CDR3 nucleotides are TGTGCCAGCAGTTTGCTGGGGCATGGCTACACCTTC.